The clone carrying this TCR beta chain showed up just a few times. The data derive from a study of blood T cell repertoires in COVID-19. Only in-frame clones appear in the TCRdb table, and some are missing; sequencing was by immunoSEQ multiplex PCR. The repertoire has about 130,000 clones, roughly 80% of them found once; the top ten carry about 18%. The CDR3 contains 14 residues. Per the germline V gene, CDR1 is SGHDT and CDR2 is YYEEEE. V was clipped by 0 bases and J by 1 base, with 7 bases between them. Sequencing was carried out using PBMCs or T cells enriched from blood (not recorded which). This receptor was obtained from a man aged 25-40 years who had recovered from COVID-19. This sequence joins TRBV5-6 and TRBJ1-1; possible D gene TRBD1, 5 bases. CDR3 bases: TGTGCCAGCAGCTTGGCCGGGGGGAACACTGAAGCTTTCTTT. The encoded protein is CASSLAGGNTEAFF.